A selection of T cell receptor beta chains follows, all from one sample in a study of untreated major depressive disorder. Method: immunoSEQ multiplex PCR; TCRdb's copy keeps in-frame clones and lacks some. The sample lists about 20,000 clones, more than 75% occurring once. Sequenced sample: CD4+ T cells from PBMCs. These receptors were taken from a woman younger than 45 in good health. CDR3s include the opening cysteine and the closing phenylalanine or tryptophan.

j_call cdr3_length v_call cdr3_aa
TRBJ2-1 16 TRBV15 CATSHWGLDPYNEQFF
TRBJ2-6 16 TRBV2 CASSVGLFSGANVLTF
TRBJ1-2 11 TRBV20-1 CSAVRNYGYTF
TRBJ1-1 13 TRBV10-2 CASSELGGTEAFF
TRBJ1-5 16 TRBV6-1 CASSELRGGRNQPQHF
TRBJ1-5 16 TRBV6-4 CATGQALPYSNQPQHF
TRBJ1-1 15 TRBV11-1 CASSHSSLMNTEAFF
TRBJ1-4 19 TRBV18 CASSPQRQGKGSTNEKLFF
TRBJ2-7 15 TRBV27 CASSSYGTGAKGQYF
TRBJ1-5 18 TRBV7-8 CASSLGQGYGSEGQPQHF
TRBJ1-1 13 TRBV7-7 CASSFNRDTEAFF
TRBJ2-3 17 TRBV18 CASSPFSPQTGTDTQYF
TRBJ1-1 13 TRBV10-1 CASSGLETAEAFF
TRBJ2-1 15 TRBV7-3 CASSFRLAVYNEQFF
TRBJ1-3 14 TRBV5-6 CASSPDLSGNTIYF
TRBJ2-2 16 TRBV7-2 CASSLDPGQNTGELFF
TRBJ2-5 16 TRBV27 CASSLAVGTVQETQYF
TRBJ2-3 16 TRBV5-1 CASSLDGTAHTDTQYF
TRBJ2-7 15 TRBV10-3 CAISESAAASYEQYF
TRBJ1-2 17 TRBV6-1 CASSGQDRGKGNYGYTF
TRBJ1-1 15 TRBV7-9 CASSLDRLMNTEAFF
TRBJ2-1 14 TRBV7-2 CASSLGRVHNEQFF
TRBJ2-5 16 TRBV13 CASSSRLAANQETQYF
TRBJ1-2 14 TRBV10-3 CAISAPIQGSVIAF
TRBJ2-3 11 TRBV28 CASSLKDTQYF
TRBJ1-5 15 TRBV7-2 CASSLVYGGGQPQHF
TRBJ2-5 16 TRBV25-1 CASSEPPGRGEETQYF